The 8 T cell receptor beta chains below were found in one sample sequenced in a study of blood T cell repertoires in COVID-19. Method: immunoSEQ multiplex PCR; TCRdb's copy keeps in-frame clones and lacks some. The repertoire holds 450,000 to 500,000 clones, around 85% seen once, with around 8% in the top ten. Specimen: PBMCs or T cells enriched from blood (not recorded which). The receptor set was obtained from an older woman who had recovered from COVID-19.

The chain employs TRBV7-9 and TRBJ1-4, with 10 positions matching TRBD1. The CDR3 covers 16 residues. V dropped 2 bases and J dropped 5; count of bases not matched to a gene: 5. The germline CDR1 and CDR2 sequences are SEHNR and FQNEAQ (reference sequence). CDR3 coding DNA: TGTGCCAGCAGCTTATGGGGGACAGGGGAGAATGAAAAACTGTTTTTT. Translation: CASSLWGTGENEKLFF.

The gene calls are TRBV9 and TRBJ2-2; D perhaps matches TRBD2 (6 bases). V gave up 0 bases and J gave up 5 bases, with 8 bases separating them. The CDR3 is 14 amino acids. The germline CDR1 and CDR2 sequences are SGDLS and YYNGEE. DNA of the CDR3: TGTGCCAGCAGCGTAGCGGGGGAAACCGGGGAGCTGTTTTTT. Its translation: CASSVAGETGELFF.

CDR3 in amino acids: CASSQEFSGVSTDTQYF. CDR3 DNA sequence: TGTGCCAGCAGCCAAGAGTTTAGCGGGGTGAGCACAGATACGCAGTATTTT. This rearrangement joins TRBV3-1 (or the pseudogene TRBV3-2) to TRBJ2-3; 8 bases match TRBD2. Trimming at V came to 0 bases and at J to 0 bases, leaving 5 bases not matched to a gene. This CDR3 region has 17 residues. CDR1 LGHDT and CDR2 YNNKEL come from the germline V gene (reference sequence).

CDR3 sequence (DNA): TGTGCCAGCAGGGAGGTCCCAGGCGGGGAGCTGTTTTTT. Translated: CASREVPGGELFF. This rearrangement joins TRBV2 to TRBJ2-2, with TRBD2 as a possible D gene (5 bases). The CDR3 covers 13 residues. V lost 6 bases, J lost 7 bases, and 12 bases lay in between. In germline, CDR1 is SNHLY, CDR2 FYNNEI.

The CDR3 sequence is CASSSAWGRGHEKLFF. The CDR3 coding sequence is TGTGCCAGCAGCTCAGCTTGGGGCAGGGGACACGAAAAACTGTTTTTT. The chain links TRBV27 to TRBJ1-4, with D tentatively TRBD1 (6 bases). This CDR3 contains 16 residues. Trimming pared 6 bases from V and 8 bases from J, leaving 22 bases between. The germline CDR1 and CDR2 sequences are MNHEY and SMNVEV (reference sequence).

The rearrangement uses TRBV28 and TRBJ1-5, with TRBD1 as a possible D gene (6 bases). Germline lookup yields CDR1 MDHEN and CDR2 SYDVKM. Trimming removed 6 bases at V and 6 bases at J, with 24 bases between. The CDR3 extends over 17 amino acids. CDR3 sequence (DNA): TGTGCCAGCAGCCCCCCCCCTTGGCACAGGGATTTTCAGCCCCAGCATTTT. Residues: CASSPPPWHRDFQPQHF.

This clone was observed a single time. The chain couples TRBV7-8 to TRBJ1-6; D remains unclear. V was cut by 3 bases and J by 10 bases, with 7 bases left in between. The CDR3 is made up of 12 amino acids. Germline V lookup: CDR1 SGHVS, CDR2 FQNEAQ. The CDR3 DNA sequence: TGTGCCAGCAGCTTCTCGTTGTCACCCCTCCACTTT. As protein: CASSFSLSPLHF.

The genes are TRBV13 and TRBJ2-7, with a weak D call TRBD1 (6 bases). With 1 base removed from V and 6 bases from J, the gap between germline ends came to 7 bases. Germline assignment: CDR1 PRHDT and CDR2 FYEKMQ (reference sequence). CDR3 length: 12 amino acids. The CDR3 here is CASSLEGGEQYF. The CDR3 region has the DNA TGTGCCAGCAGCTTAGAAGGGGGCGAGCAGTACTTC.